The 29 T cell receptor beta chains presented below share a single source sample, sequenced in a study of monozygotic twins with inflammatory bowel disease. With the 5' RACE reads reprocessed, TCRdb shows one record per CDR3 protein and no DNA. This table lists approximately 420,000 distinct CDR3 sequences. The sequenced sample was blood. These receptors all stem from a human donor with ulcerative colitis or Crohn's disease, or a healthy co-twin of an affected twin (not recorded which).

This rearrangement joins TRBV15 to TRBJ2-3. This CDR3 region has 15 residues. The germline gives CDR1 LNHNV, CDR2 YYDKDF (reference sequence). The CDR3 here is CATSRDRTTVDTQYF.

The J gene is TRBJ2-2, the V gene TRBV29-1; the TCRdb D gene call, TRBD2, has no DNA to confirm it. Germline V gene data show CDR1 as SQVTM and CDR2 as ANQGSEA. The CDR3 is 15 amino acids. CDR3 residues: CSAMGLAGGSGELFF.

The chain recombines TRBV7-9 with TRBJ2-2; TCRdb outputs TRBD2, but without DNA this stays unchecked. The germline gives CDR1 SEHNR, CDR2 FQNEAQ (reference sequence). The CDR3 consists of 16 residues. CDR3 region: CASSLELAANTGELFF.

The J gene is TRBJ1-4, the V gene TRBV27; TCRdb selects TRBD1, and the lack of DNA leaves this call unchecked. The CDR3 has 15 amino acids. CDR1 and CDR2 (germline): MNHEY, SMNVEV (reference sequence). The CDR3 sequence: CASSSMQGPREKLFF.

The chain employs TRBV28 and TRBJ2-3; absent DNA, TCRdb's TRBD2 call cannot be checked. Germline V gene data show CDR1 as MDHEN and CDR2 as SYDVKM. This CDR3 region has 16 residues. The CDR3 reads CASHKSSGRTTDTQYF.

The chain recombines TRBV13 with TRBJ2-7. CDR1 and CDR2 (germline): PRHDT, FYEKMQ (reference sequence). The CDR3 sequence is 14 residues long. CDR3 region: CASSSTGSPYEQYF.

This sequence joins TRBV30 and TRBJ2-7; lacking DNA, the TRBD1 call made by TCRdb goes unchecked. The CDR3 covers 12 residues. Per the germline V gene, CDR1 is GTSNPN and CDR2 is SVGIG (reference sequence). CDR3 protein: CAWGKQGYEQYF.

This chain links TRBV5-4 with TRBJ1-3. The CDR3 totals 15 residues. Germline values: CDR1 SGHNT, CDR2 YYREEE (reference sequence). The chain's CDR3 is CASSLGTASGNTIYF.

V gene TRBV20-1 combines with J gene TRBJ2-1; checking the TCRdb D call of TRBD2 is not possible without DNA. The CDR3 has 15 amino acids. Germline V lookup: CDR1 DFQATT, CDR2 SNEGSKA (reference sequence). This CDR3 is CSARATSLSYNEQFF.

CDR3 loop: CASSLVVSFSNTGELFF. The chain combines TRBV5-1 with TRBJ2-2. The germline V gene has CDR1 SGHRS and CDR2 YFSETQ. The CDR3 runs 17 residues. Full variable domain (missing parts from reference TRBV5-1 and TRBJ2-2): KAGVTQTPRYLIKTRGQQVTLSCSPISGHRSVSWYQQTPGQGLQFLFEYFSETQRNKGNFPGRFSGRQFSNSRSEMNVSTLELGDSALYLCASSLVVSFSNTGELFFGEGSRLTVL.

The CDR3 loop reads CASSLDVGYNEQFF. This chain uses TRBV5-1 with TRBJ2-1. Germline V gene sequence: CDR1 SGHRS, CDR2 YFSETQ. The CDR3 is 14 residues long.

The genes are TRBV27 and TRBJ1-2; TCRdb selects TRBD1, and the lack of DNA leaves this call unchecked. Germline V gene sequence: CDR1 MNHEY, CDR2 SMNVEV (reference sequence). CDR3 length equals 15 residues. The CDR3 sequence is CASSLSRTGYYGYTF.

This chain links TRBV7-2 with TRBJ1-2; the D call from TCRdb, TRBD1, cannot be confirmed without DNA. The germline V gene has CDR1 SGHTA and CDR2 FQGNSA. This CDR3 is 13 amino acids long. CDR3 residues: CASSLGRDRGYTF.

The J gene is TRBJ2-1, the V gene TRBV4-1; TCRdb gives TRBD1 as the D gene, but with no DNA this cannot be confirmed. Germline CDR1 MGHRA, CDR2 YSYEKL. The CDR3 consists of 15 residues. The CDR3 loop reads CASSSQQGFYNEQFF.

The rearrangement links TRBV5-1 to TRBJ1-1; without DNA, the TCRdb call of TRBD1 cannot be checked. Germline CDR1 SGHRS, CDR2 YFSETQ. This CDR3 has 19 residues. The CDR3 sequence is CASSLGAARDNYVNTEAFF.

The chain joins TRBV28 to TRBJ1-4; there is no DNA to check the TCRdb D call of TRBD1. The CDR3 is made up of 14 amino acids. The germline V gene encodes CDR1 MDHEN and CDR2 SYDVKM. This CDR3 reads CASSSGVLNEKLFF.

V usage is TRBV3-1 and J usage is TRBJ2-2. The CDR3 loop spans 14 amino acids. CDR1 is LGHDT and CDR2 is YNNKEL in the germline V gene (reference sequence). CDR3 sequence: CASSQGLQSGELFF.

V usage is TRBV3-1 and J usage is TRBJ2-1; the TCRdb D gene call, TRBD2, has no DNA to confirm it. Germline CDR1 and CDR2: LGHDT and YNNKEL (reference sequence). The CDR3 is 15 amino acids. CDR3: CASSRRPLAGVEQFF.

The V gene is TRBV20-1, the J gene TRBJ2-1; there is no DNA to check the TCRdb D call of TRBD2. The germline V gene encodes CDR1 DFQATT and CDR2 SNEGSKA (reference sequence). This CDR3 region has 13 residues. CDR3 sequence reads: CSARPATYNEQFF.

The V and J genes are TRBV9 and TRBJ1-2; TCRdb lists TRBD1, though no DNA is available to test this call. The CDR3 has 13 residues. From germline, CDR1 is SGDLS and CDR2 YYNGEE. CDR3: CASSARENYGYTF.

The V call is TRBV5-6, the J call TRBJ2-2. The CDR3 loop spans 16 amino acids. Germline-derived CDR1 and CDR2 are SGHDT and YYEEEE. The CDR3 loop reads CASSVFETLNTGELFF.

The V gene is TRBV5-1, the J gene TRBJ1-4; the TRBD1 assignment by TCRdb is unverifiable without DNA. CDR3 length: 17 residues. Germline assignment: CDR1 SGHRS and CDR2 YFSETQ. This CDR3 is CASSPGYNDRVGEKLFF.

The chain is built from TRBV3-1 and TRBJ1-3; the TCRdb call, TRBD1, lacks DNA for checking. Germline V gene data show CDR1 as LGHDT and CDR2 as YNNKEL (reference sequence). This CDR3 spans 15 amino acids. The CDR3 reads CASSLGQAPIGTIYF.

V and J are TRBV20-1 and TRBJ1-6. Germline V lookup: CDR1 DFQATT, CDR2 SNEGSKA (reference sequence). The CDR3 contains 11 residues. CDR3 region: CSAQDNSPLHF.

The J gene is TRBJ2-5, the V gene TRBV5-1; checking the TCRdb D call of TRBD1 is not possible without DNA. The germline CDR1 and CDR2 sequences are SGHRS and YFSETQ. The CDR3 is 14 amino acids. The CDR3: CASSPDRAAETQYF.

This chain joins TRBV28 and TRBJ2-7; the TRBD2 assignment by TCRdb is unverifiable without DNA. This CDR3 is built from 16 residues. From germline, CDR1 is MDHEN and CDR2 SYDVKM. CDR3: CASSFLGGRVLAEQYF. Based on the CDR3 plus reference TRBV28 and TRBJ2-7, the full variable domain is DVKVTQSSRYLVKRTGEKVFLECVQDMDHENMFWYRQDPGLGLRLIYFSYDVKMKEKGDIPEGYSVSREKKERFSLILESASTNQTSMYLCASSFLGGRVLAEQYFGPGTRLTVT.

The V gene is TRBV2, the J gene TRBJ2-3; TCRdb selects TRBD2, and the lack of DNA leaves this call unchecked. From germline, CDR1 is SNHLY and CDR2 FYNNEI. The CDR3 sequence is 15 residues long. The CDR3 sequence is CASKVLGLADPTQYF.

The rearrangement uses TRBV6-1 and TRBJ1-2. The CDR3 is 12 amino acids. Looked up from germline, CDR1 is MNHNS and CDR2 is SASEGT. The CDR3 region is CASSERDASYTF.

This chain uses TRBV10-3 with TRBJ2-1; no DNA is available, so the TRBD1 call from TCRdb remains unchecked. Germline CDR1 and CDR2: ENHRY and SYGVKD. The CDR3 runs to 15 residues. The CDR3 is CAISESQTVLDEQFF.